The clone carrying this T cell receptor beta chain was counted many times. Its specificity is unknown. A junction boundary mismatches the germline segment, possibly from a read error. Germline CDR1 is MDHEN and CDR2 is SYDVKM. CDR3 length: 14 amino acids. This sample is drawn from a study of T cell repertoires in cytomegalovirus infection. Study background: CMV infection and matching HLA type were both indicated by public TCR beta signatures. General study points: Of the TCR beta families, the public ones yielded a cumulative frequency that identified carriers of CMV plus the relevant HLA. What dominated the ex vivo response were HLA-C-restricted CMV-specific TCR beta clonotypes.

TCRdb called the reads again in MiXCR, with one record for every CDR3 protein. The sample lists approximately 180,000 distinct CDR3 sequences, 8% to 10% occurring once. The chain uses TRBV28 and TRBJ2-5; unclear D gene. Sequencing used PBMCs. The receptor was isolated from a human donor in good health (CMV status not recorded). Some clones in this sample may be carry-over from other donors' samples. CDR3 nucleotides: TGTGCCAGCAGTTTCCCCTCTTTCCAAGAGGCCCAGTACTTC. As protein: CASSFPSFQEAQYF.